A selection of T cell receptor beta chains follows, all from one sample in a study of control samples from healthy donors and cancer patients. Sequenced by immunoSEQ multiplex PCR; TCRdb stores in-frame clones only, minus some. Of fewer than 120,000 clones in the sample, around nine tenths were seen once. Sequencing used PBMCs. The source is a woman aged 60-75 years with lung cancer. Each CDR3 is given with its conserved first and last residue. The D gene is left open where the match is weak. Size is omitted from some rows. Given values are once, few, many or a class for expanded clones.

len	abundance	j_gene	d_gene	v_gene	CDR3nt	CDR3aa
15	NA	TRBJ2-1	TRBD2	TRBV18	TGTGCCAGCTCACCAGCTAGCGGGAGCTACAATGAGCAGTTCTTC	CASSPASGSYNEQFF
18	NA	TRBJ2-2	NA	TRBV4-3	TGCGCCAGCAGCCAAGAGACTTACAGGGCTTCGAACACCGGGGAGCTGTTTTTT	CASSQETYRASNTGELFF
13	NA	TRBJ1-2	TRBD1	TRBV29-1	TGCAGCGCCGGGACAGGGGAGGACTATGGCTACACCTTC	CSAGTGEDYGYTF
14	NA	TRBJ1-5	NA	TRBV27	TGTGCCGGAATGGGGTGGACCTACAATCAGCCCCAGCATTTT	CAGMGWTYNQPQHF
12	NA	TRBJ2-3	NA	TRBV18	TGTGCCAGCTCACCACCTATGGATACGCAGTATTTT	CASSPPMDTQYF
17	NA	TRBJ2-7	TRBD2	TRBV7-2	TGTGCCAGCAGCGGCGCCTCCGGGACTAGGAATCGGTACGAGCAGTACTTC	CASSGASGTRNRYEQYF
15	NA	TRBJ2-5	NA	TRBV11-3	TGTGCCAGCAGCTTAGATACAGGGCCCCAAGAGACCCAGTACTTC	CASSLDTGPQETQYF
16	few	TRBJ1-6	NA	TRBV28	TGTGCCAGCAGCCTTCTCCGGAGCTCCTATAATTCACCCCTCCACTTT	CASSLLRSSYNSPLHF
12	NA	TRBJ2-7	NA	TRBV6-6	TGTGCCAGCAGGTCCCTTAGCTACGAGCAGTACTTC	CASRSLSYEQYF
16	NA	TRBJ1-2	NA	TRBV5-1	TGCGCCAGCAGCTTAACGACACAACATACGATCTATGGCTACACCTTC	CASSLTTQHTIYGYTF
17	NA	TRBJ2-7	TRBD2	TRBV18	TGTGCCAGCCCCCCGCTAGCGGGAGGCCGAATCCCCTACGAGCAGTACTTC	CASPPLAGGRIPYEQYF
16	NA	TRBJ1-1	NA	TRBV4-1	TGCGCCAGCAGCCAAGGGTTCCGCAAGCCGAACACTGAAGCTTTCTTT	CASSQGFRKPNTEAFF
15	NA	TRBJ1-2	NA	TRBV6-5	TGTGCCAGCGGAACCCACTCGAGGGGTGACTATGGCTACACCTTC	CASGTHSRGDYGYTF
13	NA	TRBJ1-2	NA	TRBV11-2	TGTGCCAGCAGCCGGGACGGCTACTATGGCTACACCTTC	CASSRDGYYGYTF
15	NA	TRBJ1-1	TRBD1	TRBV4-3	TGCGCCAGCAGCCAAGATCATCAGGGGGACACTGAAGCTTTCTTT	CASSQDHQGDTEAFF
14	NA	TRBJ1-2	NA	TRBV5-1	TGCGCCAGCAGCTTGGAAGGGGGGCCCCCGGGCTACACCTTC	CASSLEGGPPGYTF
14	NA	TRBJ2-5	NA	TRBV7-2	TGTGCCAGCAGCTTAGGTAGTAGGCAAGAGACCCAGTACTTC	CASSLGSRQETQYF
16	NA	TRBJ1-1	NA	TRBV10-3	TGTGCCATCAGCCCCACCTCGGGGCGGGGGGGCGGGCGAGCTTTCTTT	CAISPTSGRGGGRAFF
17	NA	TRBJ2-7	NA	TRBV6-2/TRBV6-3	TGTGCCAGCAGTTACTTCCCCGGGACACCGAGCTCCTACGAGCAGTACTTC	CASSYFPGTPSSYEQYF
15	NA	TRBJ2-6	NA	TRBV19	TGTGCCAGTAGTACCCTGAACTCTGGGGCCAACGTCCTGACTTTC	CASSTLNSGANVLTF
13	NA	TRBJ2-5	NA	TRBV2	TGTGCCAGCCGGACAGACTATCAAGAGACCCAGTACTTC	CASRTDYQETQYF
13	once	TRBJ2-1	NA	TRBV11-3	TGTGCCAGCAGCTTAGATTTGGTTAATGAGCAGTTCTTC	CASSLDLVNEQFF
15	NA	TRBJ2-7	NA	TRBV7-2	TGTGCCAGCAGCCCTAGTTATAGGGCCGAATACGAGCAGTACTTC	CASSPSYRAEYEQYF
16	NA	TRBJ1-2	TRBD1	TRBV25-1	TGTGCCAGCACCCTGGATGGGGCAGGGGGCTTGTATGGCTACACCTTC	CASTLDGAGGLYGYTF
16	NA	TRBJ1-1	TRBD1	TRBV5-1	TGCGCCAGCAGCTTACAACCTGGGACAGGGGGAACTGAAGCTTTCTTT	CASSLQPGTGGTEAFF
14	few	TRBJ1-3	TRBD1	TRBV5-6	TGTGCCAGCAGCTGGACAGGGACTGGAAACACCATATATTTT	CASSWTGTGNTIYF
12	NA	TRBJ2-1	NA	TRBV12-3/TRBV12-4	TGTGCCAGCAGTCTACAGAACAATGAGCAGTTCTTC	CASSLQNNEQFF
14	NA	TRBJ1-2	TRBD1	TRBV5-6	TGTGCCAGCAGCTTGGGGGACAGGGGATATGGCTACACCTTC	CASSLGDRGYGYTF
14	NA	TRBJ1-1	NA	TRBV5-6	TGTGCCAGCAGCTGGATTAGGCGGGGTACCCTAGCTTTCTTT	CASSWIRRGTLAFF
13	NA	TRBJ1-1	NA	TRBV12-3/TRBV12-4	TGTGCCAGCAGTCTCTATAAGAACACTGAAGCTTTCTTT	CASSLYKNTEAFF
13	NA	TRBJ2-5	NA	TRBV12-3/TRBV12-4	TGTGCCAGCAGCGGAGGGGGCAAAGAGACCCAGTACTTC	CASSGGGKETQYF
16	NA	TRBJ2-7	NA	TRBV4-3	TGCGCCAGCAGCCAAGCAGCGGCAGGACGCGACTACGAGCAGTACTTC	CASSQAAAGRDYEQYF
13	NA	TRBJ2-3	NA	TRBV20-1	TGCAGTGCTAGTAGCGACGGCACAGATACGCAGTATTTT	CSASSDGTDTQYF
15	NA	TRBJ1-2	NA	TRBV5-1	TGCGCCAGCAGCTTGGAAGTGGTTCGGGGGGATGGCTACACCTTC	CASSLEVVRGDGYTF
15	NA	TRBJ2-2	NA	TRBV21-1	TGTGCCAGCAGCCCTCGCATTTTGCCTCCCGGGGAGCTGTTTTTT	CASSPRILPPGELFF
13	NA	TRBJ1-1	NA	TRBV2	TGTGCCAGCAGTGGAGAGTGGAACACTGAAGCTTTCTTT	CASSGEWNTEAFF
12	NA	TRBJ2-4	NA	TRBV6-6	TGTGCCAGCAGACCAACTAGTAGCATTCAGTACTTC	CASRPTSSIQYF
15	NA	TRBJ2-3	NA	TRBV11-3	TGTGCCAGCAGCCCTCGGGGCGGGAGCACAGATACGCAGTATTTT	CASSPRGGSTDTQYF
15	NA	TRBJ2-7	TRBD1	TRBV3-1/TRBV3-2	TGTGCCAGCAGCCAAGAGGGACAGGGAACCTACGAGCAGTACTTC	CASSQEGQGTYEQYF
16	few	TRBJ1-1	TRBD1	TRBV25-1	TGTGCCAGCAGCGGACAGGGGGGGCTGTTGAACACTGAAGCTTTCTTT	CASSGQGGLLNTEAFF
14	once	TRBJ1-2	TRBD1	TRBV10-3	TGTGCCATCAGTGACTACAGGGGGGACTATGGCTACACCTTC	CAISDYRGDYGYTF
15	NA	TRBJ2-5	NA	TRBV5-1	TGCGCCAGCAGCCGGCCGGGACTCGCAAGGGAGACCCAGTACTTC	CASSRPGLARETQYF
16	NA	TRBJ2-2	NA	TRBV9	TGTGCCAGCAGCGTAGGCCCGGGAGCGGTCACCGGGGAGCTGTTTTTT	CASSVGPGAVTGELFF